Each of the 21 T cell receptor beta chains below was sequenced from the same sample in a study of regulatory T cells. Overall study findings and caveats: In CD3G-deficient patients, conventional CD4+ T cells were enriched for hydrophobic CDR3 residues at positions 6 and 7.

Antigens of these TCRs are unknown. The PCR used 52 TRBV and 13 TRBJ primers. Only in-frame clones appear in the TCRdb table, and some are missing; sequencing was by immunoSEQ multiplex PCR. The table records 25,000 or so clones, 70% to 90% of them present only once. Material: conventional CD4+ T cells sorted from blood. The receptors come from a child between 10 and 17 years old with CD3G deficiency.

The chain uses TRBV6-1 and TRBJ2-3; maybe TRBD2 (5 bases). In germline, CDR1 is MNHNS, CDR2 SASEGT. The CDR3 has 13 amino acids. Trimming left V 7 bases short and J 3 bases short, with 11 bases between. The CDR3: CASNFRGTDTQYF. The CDR3 nucleotides are TGTGCCAGCAACTTTCGAGGGACAGATACGCAGTATTTT.

The genes are TRBV27 and TRBJ2-4; D might be TRBD2 (6 bases). CDR3 length: 18 residues. V was pared by 7 bases and J by 0 bases, with 22 bases between. Per the germline V gene, CDR1 is MNHEY and CDR2 is SMNVEV (reference sequence). The CDR3 here is CASIGGISTSLAKNIQYF. The CDR3 DNA sequence: TGTGCCAGCATAGGAGGGATTTCTACCTCTCTAGCCAAAAACATTCAGTACTTC.

CDR3 sequence: CASSLKRGGGKNIQYF. The CDR3 DNA sequence: TGTGCCAGCAGTTTAAAAAGGGGAGGTGGCAAAAACATTCAGTACTTC. The chain is built from TRBV28 and TRBJ2-4; D perhaps matches TRBD2 (6 bases). Germline V lookup: CDR1 MDHEN, CDR2 SYDVKM. Trimming left V 2 bases short and J 3 bases short, with 14 bases between. The CDR3 covers 16 residues.

As to this clone: In the same sample, other DNA sequences code for this CDR3. CDR3 sequence (DNA): TGTGCCAGCTCACCGATGCCCGGAGATACGCAGTATTTT. Amino acid sequence: CASSPMPGDTQYF. The gene calls are TRBV18 and TRBJ2-3; D is ambiguous. The ends were cut back, 3 bases at V and 5 bases at J, with 9 bases in the middle. CDR1 is KGHSH, CDR2 LQKENI, per germline. The CDR3 runs 13 residues.

The rearrangement joins TRBV7-9 to TRBJ1-1; D is unclear. CDR1 SEHNR and CDR2 FQNEAQ come from the germline V gene (reference sequence). V lost 2 bases to trimming and J lost 1 base, with 5 bases between them. The CDR3 length is 13 residues. In nucleotides, the CDR3 is TGTGCCAGCAGCTTATACGGGAACACTGAAGCTTTCTTT. It is translated as CASSLYGNTEAFF.

Turning to this clone: This sample includes further DNA sequences coding for the same CDR3. The V and J genes are TRBV28 and TRBJ2-7; TRBD1 aligns across 8 bases. V trimming: 6 bases; J trimming: 0 bases; junction bases outside the gene matches: 4. The germline V gene has CDR1 MDHEN and CDR2 SYDVKM. The CDR3 totals 14 residues. This CDR3 is CASRQGARSYEQYF. DNA for the CDR3: TGTGCCAGCAGGCAGGGGGCTCGCTCCTACGAGCAGTACTTC.

This chain uses TRBV5-6 with TRBJ1-5; D call uncertain. The V gene lost 4 bases and the J gene lost 1 base, with 18 bases spanning the gap. The CDR3 is made up of 17 amino acids. Germline V lookup: CDR1 SGHDT, CDR2 YYEEEE. As DNA, the CDR3 is TGTGCCAGCAGCGCCCCTGGTGATCGGTCCAGCAATCAGCCCCAGCATTTT. Amino acids: CASSAPGDRSSNQPQHF.

In DNA form, the CDR3 reads TGTGCTTCCCTGGGTAACAGGGCTCACATGAACACTGAAGCTTTCTTT. Translating gives CASLGNRAHMNTEAFF. The chain is built from TRBV28 and TRBJ1-1; tentative D call: TRBD1 (6 bases). The V gene's germline CDR1 is MDHEN and CDR2 SYDVKM. The CDR3 spans 16 residues.

This chain links TRBV6-1 with TRBJ2-6, with TRBD1 as a possible D gene (5 bases). The CDR3 is 16 amino acids. Trimming cost V 4 bases and J 2 bases, with 12 bases left between them. Germline assignment: CDR1 MNHNS and CDR2 SASEGT. The CDR3 nucleotides read TGTGCCAGCAGTGGGTGGGTAGGGGCTGGGGCCAACGTCCTGACTTTC. Protein sequence: CASSGWVGAGANVLTF.

The chain joins TRBV7-9 to TRBJ2-1; TRBD1 aligns across 9 bases. This CDR3 region has 15 residues. Trimming removed 1 base from V and 8 bases from J; junction bases left unmatched: 6. Germline loops: CDR1 SEHNR, CDR2 FQNEAQ (reference sequence). In nucleotides, the CDR3 is TGTGCCAGCAGCTTAGGGGGTACAGGGGGCCATGAGCAGTTCTTC. Protein: CASSLGGTGGHEQFF. The whole variable domain, remainder taken from reference TRBV7-9 and TRBJ2-1, is DTGVSQNPRHKITKRGQNVTFRCDPISEHNRLYWYRQTLGQGPEFLTYFQNEAQLEKSRLLSDRFSAERPKGSFSTLEIQRTEQGDSAMYLCASSLGGTGGHEQFFGPGTRLTVL.

CDR3 amino acids: CASREGTGANVLTF. CDR3 in DNA: TGCGCCAGCAGGGAGGGGACTGGGGCCAACGTCCTGACTTTC. The V call is TRBV5-1, the J call TRBJ2-6, with D perhaps matching TRBD2 (6 bases). The CDR3 is 14 amino acids. Trimming cost V 5 bases and J 2 bases, with 8 bases left between them. Germline lookup yields CDR1 SGHRS and CDR2 YFSETQ. The full variable domain, in which reference TRBV5-1 and TRBJ2-6 provide the parts outside the CDR3, is KAGVTQTPRYLIKTRGQQVTLSCSPISGHRSVSWYQQTPGQGLQFLFEYFSETQRNKGNFPGRFSGRQFSNSRSEMNVSTLELGDSALYLCASREGTGANVLTFGAGSRLTVL.

The chain recombines TRBV5-1 with TRBJ2-1; no clear D. This CDR3 contains 14 residues. The germline gives CDR1 SGHRS, CDR2 YFSETQ. The germline V and J ends were trimmed by 0 bases and 4 bases, with 8 bases remaining between them. The CDR3 DNA reads TGCGCCAGCAGCTTGGCCGAGCCGTACAATGAGCAGTTCTTC. Its translation is CASSLAEPYNEQFF.

The CDR3 DNA follows: TGTGCCAGCTCGCGCCAGGGCGGCTCTGGGGCCAACGTCCTGACTTTC. Translating it yields CASSRQGGSGANVLTF. This chain uses TRBV18 with TRBJ2-6, with D perhaps TRBD1 (5 bases). Trimming shortened V by 6 bases and J by 0 bases, and 12 bases separated the two germline ends. Germline V CDR1 and CDR2: KGHSH, LQKENI. CDR3 length: 16 residues.

This clone was seen a few times. The germline gene is not matched at one end of the junction; a read error may be the cause. The rearrangement joins TRBV6-1 to TRBJ2-1; 7 bases align to TRBD2. CDR3 size: 12 residues. Germline V gives CDR1 MNHNS, CDR2 SASEGT. CDR3 protein: CASSEEREDVVF. CDR3 DNA: TGTGCCAGCAGTGAAGAACGGGAGGACGTAGTCTTC.

This clone was recorded once. The gene calls are TRBV28 and TRBJ2-3; D unclear. The CDR3 runs 13 residues. Trimming cost V 5 bases and J 9 bases, with 15 bases left between them. Germline CDR1 is MDHEN and CDR2 is SYDVKM. The CDR3 DNA follows: TGTGCCAGCAGTCCCGTCCCGCCGAGAACGCAGTATTTT. The encoded protein is CASSPVPPRTQYF.

The chain recombines TRBV28 with TRBJ2-1; 7 bases are a match to TRBD1. Germline V gene data show CDR1 as MDHEN and CDR2 as SYDVKM. The junction had 7 bases not matched to a gene; V was cut back by 6 bases and J by 2 bases. The CDR3 extends over 15 amino acids. The CDR3 DNA reads TGTGCCAGCAGGAACCGGGACAGTACCTACAATGAGCAGTTCTTC. It translates to CASRNRDSTYNEQFF.

The chain has TRBV28 and TRBJ2-7, with D perhaps TRBD1 (6 bases). The length of the CDR3 is 14 residues. Trimming took off 4 bases at V and 2 bases at J, with 12 bases between the two ends. The V gene's germline CDR1 is MDHEN and CDR2 SYDVKM. The CDR3 bases are TGTGCCAGCAGTTCCCAGGGGTCCCCCTACGAGCAGTACTTC. Its protein is CASSSQGSPYEQYF.

The V gene is TRBV14, the J gene TRBJ1-1; no firm D call. The CDR3 consists of 13 residues. Germline V gene sequence: CDR1 SGHDN, CDR2 FVKESK. With 4 bases removed from V and 0 bases from J, the gap between germline ends came to 6 bases. Here the CDR3 reads CASSLTVNTEAFF. The CDR3 region has the DNA TGTGCCAGCAGCCTGACCGTGAACACTGAAGCTTTCTTT.

This clone was picked up a small number of times. The chain joins TRBV5-1 to TRBJ2-3, with D uncertain. Germline CDR1 SGHRS, CDR2 YFSETQ. V lost 1 base and J lost 1, with 10 bases in between. The CDR3 loop spans 15 amino acids. CDR3 in DNA: TGCGCCAGCAGCTTGTCCGAACCTCGCACAGATACGCAGTATTTT. Its translation: CASSLSEPRTDTQYF.

The genes are TRBV6-5 and TRBJ2-7, with 9 bases aligning to TRBD2. Germline lookup yields CDR1 MNHEY and CDR2 SVGAGI. The J segment lost 2 bases and the V segment lost 6 bases, leaving 8 bases of the junction unmatched. The CDR3 covers 15 residues. This CDR3 is CASSGSAGGAYEQYF. The DNA for the CDR3 is TGTGCCAGCAGCGGCTCAGCGGGAGGAGCCTACGAGCAGTACTTC.

Only one count was recorded for this clone. The gene calls are TRBV6-5 and TRBJ2-1, with 8 bases identical to TRBD2. The CDR3 runs to 15 residues. Germline CDR1 and CDR2: MNHEY and SVGAGI. With V trimmed by 8 bases and J by 1 base, 7 bases remained unmatched. The CDR3 is CASRRGDKSYNEQFF. The CDR3, as DNA: TGTGCCAGCCGGCGGGGGGATAAGTCCTACAATGAGCAGTTCTTC.